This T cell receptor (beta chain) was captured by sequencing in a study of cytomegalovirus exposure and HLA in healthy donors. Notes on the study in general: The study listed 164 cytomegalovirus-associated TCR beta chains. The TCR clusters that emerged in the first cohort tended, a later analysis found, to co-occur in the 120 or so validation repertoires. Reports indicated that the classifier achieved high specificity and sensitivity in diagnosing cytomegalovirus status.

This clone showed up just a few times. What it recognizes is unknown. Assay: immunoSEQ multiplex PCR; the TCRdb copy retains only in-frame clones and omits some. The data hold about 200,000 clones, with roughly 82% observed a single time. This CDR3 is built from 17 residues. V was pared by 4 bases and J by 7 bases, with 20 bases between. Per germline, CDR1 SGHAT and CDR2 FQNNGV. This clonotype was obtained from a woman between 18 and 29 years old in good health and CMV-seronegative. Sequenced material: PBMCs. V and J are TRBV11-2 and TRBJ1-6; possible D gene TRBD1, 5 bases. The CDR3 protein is CASSSEGVGRPNSPLHF. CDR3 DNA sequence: TGTGCCAGCAGCTCAGAAGGGGTGGGGAGGCCCAATTCACCCCTCCACTTT.